One TCR beta chain is described in this entry. The data belong to a study of blood T cell repertoires in COVID-19. Across the whole study: COVID-19 samples from acute and convalescent phases originated in the United States, Italy and Spain. From T cells, B-cell-depleted T cells, or PBMCs came the material, which was cDNA or gDNA.

Source study methods: Amplification of reference gene primers provided the estimated nucleated cell counts. Profiled with immunoSEQ multiplex PCR; TCRdb holds only in-frame clones, not every one. V, J and clone size were drawn from that table, and D and trimming were deduced from the DNA. The repertoire consists of fewer than 250,000 clones, with around 87% occurring once and the leading ten covering 3% to 3.5%. Trimming stripped 4 bases from V and 1 base from J, with 10 bases between. CDR1 and CDR2 (germline): LGHDT, YNNKEL (reference sequence). The CDR3 consists of 14 residues. The genes are TRBV3-1 (or the pseudogene TRBV3-2) and TRBJ1-1, with D hard to call. The specimen was peripheral blood. This receptor was taken from a man in his sixties with acute or convalescent COVID-19. The CDR3 is CASSPLRENTEAFF. Written as DNA, the CDR3 is TGTGCCAGCAGCCCTCTTCGGGAGAACACTGAAGCTTTCTTT.